This TCR beta chain was captured in a study of T cell changes during pregnancy in multiple sclerosis. Per the germline V gene, CDR1 is MNHNS and CDR2 is SASEGT. V lost 2 bases, J lost 0 bases, and 8 bases lay in between. The length of the CDR3 is 14 residues. TCRdb's table, derived via immunoSEQ multiplex PCR, lists solely in-frame clones and lacks some. This table holds roughly 40,000 clones, 85% to 90% found once. This sequence originates from a female donor with multiple sclerosis, enrolled in a pregnancy study. Specimen: CD4+ T cells from peripheral blood mononuclear cells, collected in the first trimester of pregnancy. V is TRBV6-1 and J is TRBJ2-7; D remains ambiguous. Written as DNA, the CDR3 is TGTGCCAGCAGTGAAATTTCACACTCCTACGAGCAGTACTTC. It encodes CASSEISHSYEQYF.